Reported below is one T cell receptor (beta chain). This record comes from a study of OX40 agonist ivuxolimab in advanced cancers. On the study more broadly: Those treated in dose escalation had hepatocellular carcinoma, melanoma, renal cell cancer or head and neck cancer.

Assay: immunoSEQ multiplex PCR; the TCRdb copy retains only in-frame clones and omits some. The data hold under 20,000 clones, with roughly 80% observed a single time. Sequenced material: CD4+ or CD8+ T cells sorted from blood, taken in a trial of the OX40 agonist ivuxolimab. The sequence was obtained from an adult with an advanced solid tumor such as melanoma, head and neck, liver or kidney cancer.

The CDR3 DNA follows: TGTGCCAGTAGACAAGGGACAGGGGGTCACGGCTACACCTTC. Translated: CASRQGTGGHGYTF. This chain joins TRBV19 and TRBJ1-2; 11 bases fit TRBD1. Germline assignment: CDR1 LNHDA and CDR2 SQIVND (reference sequence). V shed 6 bases, J shed 8 bases, and the junction held 8 bases outside the gene matches. This CDR3 region has 14 residues.